The 25 T cell receptor beta chains presented below share a single source sample, sequenced in a study of OX40 agonist ivuxolimab in advanced cancers. The protocol was immunoSEQ multiplex PCR, while the TCRdb copy is restricted to in-frame clones and leaves out a portion. This sample has 75,000 to 90,000 clones, with about 90% found just once. This specimen was CD4+ or CD8+ T cells sorted from blood, taken in a trial of the OX40 agonist ivuxolimab. Source of these receptors: an adult with an advanced solid tumor such as melanoma, head and neck, liver or kidney cancer.

CDR3 coding DNA: TGTGCCAGCAGCTTGGGGCAGATGGGGACAGGGGGCAATCAGCCCCAGCATTTT. This gives the protein CASSLGQMGTGGNQPQHF. The chain has TRBV5-8 and TRBJ1-5, with TRBD1 identical over 10 bases. The CDR3 is 18 amino acids. V dropped 0 bases and J dropped 2; count of bases not matched to a gene: 8. Germline CDR1 and CDR2: SGHTS and YDEGEE.

J is TRBJ1-1 and V is TRBV7-9; D remains ambiguous. Germline loops: CDR1 SEHNR, CDR2 FQNEAQ (reference sequence). The CDR3 consists of 14 residues. Trimming pared 4 bases from V and 4 bases from J, leaving 13 bases between. The CDR3 DNA reads TGTGCCAGCAGCTCCGTCGGGATCGGCACTGAAGCTTTCTTT. It translates to CASSSVGIGTEAFF.

The chain couples TRBV4-1 to TRBJ2-3; D is undetermined. There are 12 residues in the CDR3. From germline, CDR1 is MGHRA and CDR2 YSYEKL. The V gene lost 2 bases and the J gene lost 2 bases, with 2 bases spanning the gap. The CDR3 coding sequence is TGCGCCAGCAGCCAAACCACAGATACGCAGTATTTT. It specifies CASSQTTDTQYF.

This clone was observed a single time. The chain recombines TRBV6-5 with TRBJ1-2; 9 bases map to TRBD1. This CDR3 region has 15 residues. J lost 2 bases, V lost 4 bases, and 5 bases had no gene match. The germline V gene encodes CDR1 MNHEY and CDR2 SVGAGI. The DNA for the CDR3 is TGTGCCAGCAGTTCCCGGGACAGGGTGAACTATGGCTACACCTTC. This translates into CASSSRDRVNYGYTF.

The J gene is TRBJ2-7, the V gene TRBV4-2; 7 bases are a match to TRBD1. Per germline, CDR1 LGHNA and CDR2 YNFKEQ. The CDR3 has 16 amino acids. Trimming cost V 0 bases and J 0 bases; bases outside gene matches: 5. CDR3 in DNA: TGTGCCAGCAGCCAAGAAGGGGACAGCAGCTCCTACGAGCAGTACTTC. Protein product: CASSQEGDSSSYEQYF.

V is TRBV6-1 and J is TRBJ1-1; D perhaps matches TRBD1 (6 bases). Trimming left V 9 bases short and J 0 bases short, with 11 bases between. Per germline, CDR1 MNHNS and CDR2 SASEGT. This CDR3 spans 13 amino acids. CDR3 coding DNA: TGTGCCAGTTCAGGGGTTATGAACACTGAAGCTTTCTTT. Residues: CASSGVMNTEAFF.

CDR3: CASSQSGYEQYF. CDR3 in DNA: TGTGCCAGCAGCCAGTCAGGGTACGAGCAGTACTTC. The chain combines TRBV28 with TRBJ2-7, with D possibly matching TRBD1 (5 bases). V was pared by 6 bases and J by 4 bases, with 10 bases between. This CDR3 has 12 amino acids. Germline lookup yields CDR1 MDHEN and CDR2 SYDVKM.

This chain joins TRBV5-6 and TRBJ2-1; no firm D call. Germline-derived CDR1 and CDR2 are SGHDT and YYEEEE. Trimming pared 0 bases from V and 1 base from J, leaving 14 bases between. CDR3 size: 17 residues. CDR3 coding DNA: TGTGCCAGCAGCTTGGGCGCTTGGGTTGGATCCTACAATGAGCAGTTCTTC. This encodes CASSLGAWVGSYNEQFF.

The chain combines TRBV4-1 with TRBJ2-7, with D possibly matching TRBD1 (5 bases). With 2 bases removed from V and 4 bases from J, the gap between germline ends came to 18 bases. The CDR3 sequence is 16 residues long. Germline V gene sequence: CDR1 MGHRA, CDR2 YSYEKL. CDR3 sequence (DNA): TGCGCCAGCAGCCAAAGGGCTACAGGAAATCTTTACGAGCAGTACTTC. Protein sequence: CASSQRATGNLYEQYF.

V gene TRBV10-3 combines with J gene TRBJ1-5; no clear D. This CDR3 is built from 13 residues. Trimming removed 0 bases at V and 6 bases at J, with 6 bases between. Germline assignment: CDR1 ENHRY and CDR2 SYGVKD. The CDR3 region is CAISESLGQPQHF. The CDR3 coding sequence is TGTGCCATCAGTGAGTCTTTAGGTCAGCCCCAGCATTTT.

The chain carries TRBV30 and TRBJ2-7; 8 bases map to TRBD2. Trimming removed 6 bases from V and 6 bases from J; junction bases left unmatched: 10. Germline values: CDR1 GTSNPN, CDR2 SVGIG (reference sequence). The CDR3 covers 13 residues. DNA for the CDR3: TGTGCCTGTTTTGGCGGGACTAGGGGCGAGCAGTACTTC. Translation gives CACFGGTRGEQYF.

This clone was detected only once. The rearrangement uses TRBV28 and TRBJ1-5; D is unresolved. V was cut by 5 bases and J by 6 bases, with 14 bases left in between. The CDR3 runs to 14 residues. Germline CDR1 reads MDHEN; CDR2 reads SYDVKM. This chain's CDR3 is CASSIYDQVQPQHF. CDR3 nucleotides: TGTGCCAGCAGTATTTATGACCAGGTTCAGCCCCAGCATTTT.

The rearrangement uses TRBV7-9 and TRBJ2-1; no firm D call. With 0 bases removed from V and 6 bases from J, the gap between germline ends came to 3 bases. Germline values: CDR1 SEHNR, CDR2 FQNEAQ (reference sequence). This CDR3 comprises 12 residues. In nucleotides, the CDR3 is TGTGCCAGCAGCTTAGCTGCCAATGAGCAGTTCTTC. This translates into CASSLAANEQFF.

CDR3 nucleotides: TGTGCCACCAGCACCTCCTACACTGAAGCTTTCTTT. It yields the protein CATSTSYTEAFF. This chain links TRBV15 with TRBJ1-1; D remains ambiguous. Germline CDR1 reads LNHNV; CDR2 reads YYDKDF (reference sequence). The CDR3 is 12 amino acids. The V end was cut by 4 bases, the J end by 3 bases, with 6 bases between. The variable domain in full, completed from reference TRBV15 and TRBJ1-1, reads DAMVIQNPRYQVTQFGKPVTLSCSQTLNHNVMYWYQQKSSQAPKLLFHYYDKDFNNEADTPDNFQSRRPNTSFCFLDIRSPGLGDTAMYLCATSTSYTEAFFGQGTRLTVV.

The chain has TRBV28 and TRBJ2-7; D remains unclear. V was clipped by 5 bases and J by 2 bases, with 7 bases between them. Germline V lookup: CDR1 MDHEN, CDR2 SYDVKM. The CDR3 covers 12 residues. The CDR3 region is CASSLDTYEQYF. The CDR3 DNA reads as TGTGCCAGCAGTCTTGATACCTACGAGCAGTACTTC.

In its sample, this clone was seen once. V gene TRBV6-5 combines with J gene TRBJ2-2; D is unclear. The CDR3 is 14 amino acids. Germline V CDR1 and CDR2: MNHEY, SVGAGI. V lost 4 bases, J lost 3 bases, and 9 bases lay in between. CDR3 coding DNA: TGTGCCAGCAGTTTGATGACGGACACCGGGGAGCTGTTTTTT. The encoded protein is CASSLMTDTGELFF.

The rearrangement joins TRBV29-1 to TRBJ2-4; D gene unclear. CDR3 length equals 13 residues. Trimming took 7 bases from V and 0 from J, leaving 10 bases between them. CDR1 SQVTM and CDR2 ANQGSEA come from the germline V gene. The CDR3 sequence is CSAVILAKNIQYF. The CDR3 coding sequence is TGCAGCGCGGTGATTCTAGCCAAAAACATTCAGTACTTC. Supplemented by reference TRBV29-1 and TRBJ2-4, the full variable domain reads SAVISQKPSRDICQRGTSLTIQCQVDSQVTMMFWYRQQPGQSLTLIATANQGSEATYESGFVIDKFPISRPNLTFSTLTVSNMSPEDSSIYLCSAVILAKNIQYFGAGTRLSVL.

The V call is TRBV6-5, the J call TRBJ2-5; D not resolved. There are 15 residues in the CDR3. Trimming removed 3 bases at V and 2 bases at J, with 13 bases between. Germline values: CDR1 MNHEY, CDR2 SVGAGI. CDR3 protein: CASSYILGHQETQYF. The CDR3 nucleotides are TGTGCCAGCAGTTATATTTTAGGGCATCAAGAGACCCAGTACTTC.

The rearrangement uses TRBV21-1 and TRBJ2-3; the table's D call TRBD2 went unverified against the DNA. TRBV21-1 is a known pseudogene. This CDR3 has 10 amino acids. The CDR3 DNA reads TGTGCCAGCAGCCTACCGGGGGGTCATTTT. Its protein is CASSLPGGHF.

The chain has TRBV27 and TRBJ2-3, with D possibly TRBD2 on 5 matching bases. The CDR3 is made up of 13 amino acids. The V end lost 6 bases, the J end lost 1 base, and 8 bases lay between the germline ends. Looked up from germline, CDR1 is MNHEY and CDR2 is SMNVEV (reference sequence). The CDR3 reads CASSPGGTDTQYF. CDR3 bases: TGTGCCAGCAGCCCCGGGGGCACAGATACGCAGTATTTT.

The rearrangement links TRBV15 to TRBJ2-1; D gene ambiguous. From germline, CDR1 is LNHNV and CDR2 YYDKDF (reference sequence). Deletions cut 0 bases from V and 5 bases from J, with 11 bases between. CDR3 size: 15 residues. In nucleotides, the CDR3 is TGTGCCACCAGCAGAGATTGGAGCGCCCACAATGAGCAGTTCTTC. As protein: CATSRDWSAHNEQFF.

V gene TRBV4-3 combines with J gene TRBJ2-3, with TRBD2 matching 14 bases. The trim removed 4 bases at V and 2 bases at J, leaving 5 bases unmatched. The CDR3 runs 17 residues. Germline CDR1 LGHNA, CDR2 YSLEER. The CDR3 bases are TGCGCCAGCAGCCCTCGACTAGCGGGGGGGTTCACAGATACGCAGTATTTT. Amino acid sequence: CASSPRLAGGFTDTQYF.

The J gene is TRBJ1-5, the V gene TRBV6-6; tentative D call: TRBD1 (5 bases). Germline CDR1 reads MNHNY; CDR2 reads SVGAGI (reference sequence). The CDR3 runs to 14 residues. V dropped 4 bases and J dropped 1 base, with 8 bases sitting between them. CDR3 in DNA: TGTGCCAGCAGTTCCCCAGGGAGCAATCAGCCCCAGCATTTT. It translates to CASSSPGSNQPQHF.

The CDR3 sequence is CASMRTAPSTDTQYF. The CDR3 nucleotides are TGTGCCAGCATGAGGACAGCGCCTAGCACAGATACGCAGTATTTT. The chain couples TRBV6-1 to TRBJ2-3; D is perhaps TRBD1 (6 bases). CDR1 is MNHNS and CDR2 is SASEGT in the germline V gene. The CDR3 is made up of 15 amino acids. Trimming removed 7 bases at V and 0 bases at J, with 14 bases between.

V and J are TRBV7-8 and TRBJ1-5; D is possibly TRBD1 (6 bases). Looked up from germline, CDR1 is SGHVS and CDR2 is FQNEAQ. The CDR3 extends over 17 amino acids. The ends were cut back, 1 base at V and 7 bases at J, with 20 bases in the middle. The CDR3 DNA sequence: TGTGCCAGCAGCTTAGGCCTACAGGGTACCCGTTCCCAGCCCCAGCATTTT. Encoded protein: CASSLGLQGTRSQPQHF.